These 23 T cell receptor beta chains were sequenced from one sample in a study of T-cell reconstitution after alpha-beta-depleted transplantation in children. Preparing the TCRbeta library involved the use of unique molecular identifiers. Using its own MiXCR run on the PCR reads, TCRdb lists one record per CDR3 protein. The sample comprises roughly 500,000 distinct CDR3 sequences, roughly an eighth of which are singletons, and around 6% rests with the top ten. This material consisted of PBMCs from the stem cell graft donor, taken from the stem cell graft. The receptor source for this set is a human donor who donated a stem cell graft to a child with combined immunodeficiency.

The table lists this clonotype with many counts. The DNA of the CDR3 is TGTGCCAGCAGCCCCTGGATAACGAGGTACCAAGAGACCCAGTACTTC. It translates to CASSPWITRYQETQYF. The chain combines TRBV12-3 or TRBV12-4 with TRBJ2-5; D unclear. This CDR3 region has 16 residues. V gave up 6 bases and J gave up 0 bases, with 17 bases separating them.

This chain connects TRBV12-3 or TRBV12-4 to TRBJ2-7; D gene unclear. This CDR3 spans 13 amino acids. The V and J ends lost 2 bases and 3 bases respectively, with 8 bases between them. The CDR3 bases are TGTGCCAGCAGTTTATTCGCGGACTACGAGCAGTACTTC. This codes for CASSLFADYEQYF.

The genes are TRBV6-5 and TRBJ2-2, with D possibly called TRBD1 or TRBD2 (7 bases each). V lost 4 bases and J 8 bases, leaving 17 bases between the germline ends. The CDR3 is made up of 15 amino acids. Germline V gene sequence: CDR1 MNHEY, CDR2 SVGAGI. CDR3 nucleotides: TGTGCCAGCAGTTCTCACAGGGGAGGGGGAGGGGAGCTGTTTTTT. It specifies CASSSHRGGGGELFF.

The CDR3 nucleotides read TGTGCCAGCAGCCCTCCTGGGGGGGGCGAGCAGTACTTC. Translating it yields CASSPPGGGEQYF. The rearrangement joins TRBV7-2 to TRBJ2-7; 7 nucleotides agree with TRBD2. J gave up 6 bases and V 5 bases, and 7 bases lay outside the gene matches. There are 13 residues in the CDR3. Germline loops: CDR1 SGHTA, CDR2 FQGNSA.

The V call is TRBV7-3, the J call TRBJ2-3, with TRBD2 as a possible D gene (5 bases). Trimming cost V 6 bases and J 1 base, with 23 bases left between them. CDR3 size: 18 residues. Germline V gene sequence: CDR1 SGHTA, CDR2 FQGTGA. The CDR3 here is CASSPLAPGRGGTDTQYF. CDR3 in DNA: TGTGCCAGCAGTCCTCTTGCCCCAGGTCGGGGTGGCACAGATACGCAGTATTTT.

The chain couples TRBV9 to TRBJ2-7, with D perhaps matching TRBD1 or TRBD2 (6 bases each). The V gene lost 3 bases and the J gene lost 2 bases, with 12 bases spanning the gap. Germline V lookup: CDR1 SGDLS, CDR2 YYNGEE. The CDR3 extends over 14 amino acids. This CDR3 reads CASSGGPGAYEQYF. CDR3 DNA: TGTGCCAGCAGCGGGGGGCCGGGGGCCTACGAGCAGTACTTC.

The chain employs TRBV27 and TRBJ2-2; D might be TRBD2 (6 bases). The V and J ends lost 7 bases and 0 bases respectively, with 9 bases between them. Germline-derived CDR1 and CDR2 are MNHEY and SMNVEV (reference sequence). The CDR3 runs to 14 residues. The CDR3 DNA reads as TGTGCCAGCACCGGGAGCGCGAACACCGGGGAGCTGTTTTTT. Its translation: CASTGSANTGELFF.

A few counts support this clonotype. This chain connects TRBV6-2 or TRBV6-3 to TRBJ2-7, with D perhaps TRBD1 (6 bases). Looked up from germline, CDR1 is MNHEY and CDR2 is SVGEGT. Trimming shortened V by 9 bases and J by 3 bases, and 15 bases separated the two germline ends. The length of the CDR3 is 13 residues. The CDR3 bases are TGTGCCAGTACTAACAGGGTGGTCTACGAGCAGTACTTC. Its translation is CASTNRVVYEQYF.

In this sample, this clonotype turned up many times. The chain carries TRBV25-1 and TRBJ2-3; the D is unclear. This CDR3 spans 13 amino acids. Germline V gene sequence: CDR1 MGHDK, CDR2 SYGVNS. V gave up 6 bases and J gave up 4 bases, with 11 bases separating them. Here the CDR3 reads CASSSQGSDTQYF. Here the CDR3 DNA reads TGTGCCAGCAGCTCCCAAGGATCAGATACGCAGTATTTT.

V is TRBV7-2 and J is TRBJ2-1, with a weak D call TRBD2 (6 bases). The germline V gene has CDR1 SGHTA and CDR2 FQGNSA. V was clipped by 5 bases and J by 4 bases, with 21 bases between them. This CDR3 contains 17 residues. The CDR3 loop reads CASSVRGTGDSYNEQFF. CDR3 in DNA: TGTGCCAGCAGCGTTCGTGGTACGGGGGACTCTTACAATGAGCAGTTCTTC. The complete variable domain, with remaining parts taken from reference TRBV7-2 and TRBJ2-1, reads GAGVSQSPSNKVTEKGKDVELRCDPISGHTALYWYRQSLGQGLEFLIYFQGNSAPDKSGLPSDRFSAERTGGSVSTLTIQRTQQEDSAVYLCASSVRGTGDSYNEQFFGPGTRLTVL.

The chain employs TRBV12-3 or TRBV12-4 and TRBJ1-5, with 10 bases fitting TRBD1. The CDR3 has 16 amino acids. The junction had 6 bases not matched to a gene; V was cut back by 5 bases and J by 2 bases. CDR3 sequence (DNA): TGTGCCAGCAGTCCACCAGGGACAGGGGGCAATCAGCCCCAGCATTTT. Protein product: CASSPPGTGGNQPQHF.

In this sample, this clonotype turned up many times. This chain joins TRBV24-1 and TRBJ2-7, with D possibly TRBD1 on 6 matching bases. From germline, CDR1 is KGHDR and CDR2 SFDVKD. This CDR3 is built from 15 residues. The ends were cut back, 1 base at V and 1 base at J, with 10 bases in the middle. CDR3: CATSDFSQGSYEQYF. In DNA form, the CDR3 reads TGTGCCACCAGTGATTTCTCACAGGGATCCTACGAGCAGTACTTC.

The chain carries TRBV5-5 and TRBJ1-6; TRBD1 aligns across 7 bases. The CDR3 has 15 amino acids. The J segment lost 5 bases and the V segment lost 2 bases, leaving 4 bases of the junction unmatched. The germline CDR1 and CDR2 sequences are SGHKS and YYEKEE (reference sequence). The CDR3 DNA reads TGTGCCAGCAGCTTAAGGACAGGAGATAATTCACCCCTCCACTTT. This codes for CASSLRTGDNSPLHF.

This clonotype was observed a handful of times. The chain joins TRBV20-1 to TRBJ2-1, with 14 positions matching TRBD2. The CDR3 runs to 18 residues. V dropped 6 bases and J dropped 0; count of bases not matched to a gene: 10. Germline V gene sequence: CDR1 DFQATT, CDR2 SNEGSKA (reference sequence). DNA for the CDR3: TGCAGTGCGTGGACTAGCGGGAGGTCATATAGCTCCTACAATGAGCAGTTCTTC. This gives the protein CSAWTSGRSYSSYNEQFF.

This clonotype showed up just a few times. This rearrangement joins TRBV11-2 to TRBJ2-6; TRBD1 aligns across 7 bases. With V trimmed by 4 bases and J by 4 bases, 19 bases remained unmatched. Germline V gives CDR1 SGHAT, CDR2 FQNNGV. The CDR3 has 20 residues. CDR3 in DNA: TGTGCCAGCAGCTCCCCCAGGGCAGGGGGTCTGGCGAACGGGGCCAACGTCCTGACTTTC. Translation: CASSSPRAGGLANGANVLTF.

The sample holds many counts of this clonotype. The V call is TRBV2, the J call TRBJ2-1; the match to TRBD2 covers 8 bases. CDR3 length: 15 residues. Germline V gives CDR1 SNHLY, CDR2 FYNNEI. J was trimmed by 4 bases and V by 5 bases; bases with no gene match: 7. Written as DNA, the CDR3 is TGTGCCAGCAGTCCAACTAGCGGAGCTTACAATGAGCAGTTCTTC. This sequence encodes CASSPTSGAYNEQFF.

This clonotype was counted ten times or more. The gene calls are TRBV2 and TRBJ2-1, with a tentative D call TRBD2 (5 bases). The CDR3 extends over 13 amino acids. Germline lookup yields CDR1 SNHLY and CDR2 FYNNEI. Trimming pared 8 bases from V and 2 bases from J, leaving 10 bases between. The CDR3 is CASWLAPYNEQFF. The CDR3 DNA reads TGTGCCAGCTGGCTAGCTCCCTACAATGAGCAGTTCTTC.

The sample holds a few counts of this clonotype. V usage is TRBV11-3 and J usage is TRBJ2-7; D is unclear. Per germline, CDR1 SGHNT and CDR2 YENEEA. The CDR3 has 12 residues. The V end lost 5 bases, the J end lost 6 bases, and 11 bases lay between the germline ends. The CDR3 sequence is CASSPPRGEQYF. The CDR3 DNA reads as TGTGCCAGCAGCCCCCCGCGAGGCGAGCAGTACTTC.

This clonotype was seen at least ten times. The rearrangement joins TRBV6-2 or TRBV6-3 to TRBJ2-3, with D perhaps matching TRBD1 (6 bases). Germline V gene lookup returns CDR1 MNHEY and CDR2 SVGEGT. The CDR3 sequence is 15 residues long. V was shortened by 5 bases and J by 6 bases, with 18 bases between the two germline ends. CDR3 sequence (DNA): TGTGCCAGCAGTCAGAGGGACAACCATGGGGATACGCAGTATTTT. Translation: CASSQRDNHGDTQYF.

This clonotype was seen a few times. The chain couples TRBV4-1 to TRBJ1-1; TRBD1 matches 8 bases. Losses at the gene ends were 5 bases for V and 1 base for J; bases not matched to a gene: 9. Germline V gene data show CDR1 as MGHRA and CDR2 as YSYEKL. The length of the CDR3 is 16 residues. DNA of the CDR3: TGCGCCAGCAGCTTTACTTCGGGACAGGCGAACACTGAAGCTTTCTTT. Translation gives CASSFTSGQANTEAFF.

This clonotype was observed at least ten times. The CDR3 DNA reads as TGTGCCAGCAGCTTAGGAGGTAGGGATAATGAGCAGTTCTTC. It yields the protein CASSLGGRDNEQFF. The chain uses TRBV13 and TRBJ2-1; no reliable D call. CDR3 length: 14 amino acids. The ends were cut back, 0 bases at V and 7 bases at J, with 10 bases in the middle. Germline values: CDR1 PRHDT, CDR2 FYEKMQ (reference sequence). Full variable domain (remainder filled in from reference TRBV13 and TRBJ2-1): AAGVIQSPRHLIKEKRETATLKCYPIPRHDTVYWYQQGPGQDPQFLISFYEKMQSDKGSIPDRFSAQQFSDYHSELNMSSLELGDSALYFCASSLGGRDNEQFFGPGTRLTVL.

This clonotype was seen many times. The chain couples TRBV6-2 or TRBV6-3 to TRBJ1-5, with D possibly matching TRBD1 (5 bases). Per the germline V gene, CDR1 is MNHEY and CDR2 is SVGEGT. Trimming took off 8 bases at V and 5 bases at J, with 16 bases between the two ends. The CDR3 sequence is 14 residues long. The CDR3 region has the DNA TGTGCCAGCTGGGGGTTGAAGGGCGATCAGCCCCAGCATTTT. It codes for CASWGLKGDQPQHF.

The chain uses TRBV5-1 and TRBJ2-7, with 9 bases matching TRBD1. The V gene's germline CDR1 is SGHRS and CDR2 YFSETQ. The CDR3 sequence is 16 residues long. J was trimmed by 2 bases and V by 3 bases; bases with no gene match: 9. CDR3 residues: CASSSFRDRAAYEQYF. In DNA, the CDR3 is TGCGCCAGCAGCTCTTTCCGGGACAGGGCAGCCTACGAGCAGTACTTC.